The present TCR beta chain was sequenced within a study of prognosis after radiotherapy for stage I lung cancer. Study-wide context: In the span from April 2018 to early 2019, stage I non-small cell lung cancer patients were enrolled. General observations from the study: Patients who went on to get distant metastases had lower Shannon entropy after stereotactic body radiation therapy. Reduced unique TCR clone counts were recorded after stereotactic body radiation therapy, with a median of roughly 10,000 versus 7,000.

Template was genomic DNA; TCR beta CDR3 amplified in two multiplex PCR rounds. Round one of PCR was performed, and it used primers specific to each TRBV and TRBJ gene. TCRdb recomputed calls from the multiplex PCR reads with MiXCR, one row per CDR3 protein. Among roughly 26,000 distinct CDR3 sequences listed, about 32% were seen once. The trim removed 5 bases at V and 6 bases at J, leaving 2 bases unmatched. This CDR3 spans 14 amino acids. This clonotype was picked up many times. What it binds is unknown. The sequencing used PBMCs, collected before or after stereotactic body radiation therapy (not recorded which). The chain recombines TRBV12-3 or TRBV12-4 with TRBJ2-3, with 13 bases lining up with TRBD2. The receptor comes from a donor over 45 with non-small cell lung cancer. CDR3 in DNA: TGTGCCAGCAGTCCGACTAGCGGGGGGGATACGCAGTATTTT. This translates into CASSPTSGGDTQYF.